These 10 T cell receptor beta chains came from one sample sequenced in a study of blood T cells in healthy people across ages. Together with a sample-barcoded 5' primer, a J-beta primer mix was included in a second PCR lasting roughly 6 to 12 cycles. TCRdb reprocessed the 5' RACE reads with MiXCR, giving one entry per CDR3 protein. The sample has about 670,000 distinct CDR3 sequences; approximately 52% are singletons. The specimen was blood. The receptors stem from a woman of 80 years or more in good health.

The genes are TRBV27 and TRBJ2-5, with D perhaps matching TRBD2 (6 bases). Trimming left V 6 bases short and J 1 base short, with 33 bases between. This CDR3 is 21 amino acids long. CDR1 MNHEY and CDR2 SMNVEV come from the germline V gene (reference sequence). CDR3 sequence reads: CASSPFFIGTGENSFQETQYF. The CDR3 region has the DNA TGTGCCAGCAGCCCATTTTTCATCGGCACGGGGGAGAACTCTTTCCAAGAGACCCAGTACTTC.

The V and J genes are TRBV10-3 and TRBJ2-7, with D possibly matching TRBD1 (5 bases). The assigned J gene may be wrong: the sequence end matches TRBJ2-5 better. Germline lookup yields CDR1 ENHRY and CDR2 SYGVKD. The CDR3 sequence is 15 residues long. CDR3 DNA sequence: TGTGCCATCAGTGAGGGTGGGGCGGCCCAAGAGACCCAGTACTTC. This encodes CAISEGGAAQETQYF.

Turning to this clonotype: This may arise from a read error, as a much more abundant clone is one base away. This chain uses TRBV12-3 or TRBV12-4 with TRBJ2-3; D not resolved. This CDR3 comprises 12 residues. V shed 5 bases and J shed 0 bases, with 3 bases lying between them. The CDR3 DNA reads TGTGCCAGCAGTATGAGCACAGATACGCAGTATTTT. It translates to CASSMSTDTQYF.

This clonotype was detected ten times or more. V gene TRBV28 combines with J gene TRBJ2-1; D is ambiguous. Deletions cut 4 bases from V and 12 bases from J, with 16 bases between. This CDR3 comprises 13 residues. Germline lookup yields CDR1 MDHEN and CDR2 SYDVKM. This chain's CDR3 is CASSSLPPERQFF. DNA for the CDR3: TGTGCCAGCAGTTCCCTACCACCTGAGAGGCAGTTCTTC.

This clonotype was seen a handful of times. The gene calls are TRBV3-1 and TRBJ2-5; TRBD1 agrees at 7 bases. V dropped 6 bases and J dropped 3; count of bases not matched to a gene: 4. Germline loops: CDR1 LGHDT, CDR2 YNNKEL (reference sequence). The CDR3 contains 13 residues. In nucleotides, the CDR3 is TGTGCCAGCAGGTTACAGGGGAAAGAGACCCAGTACTTC. It codes for CASRLQGKETQYF.

Concerning this clonotype itself: This could be a read error, since a much larger clone is one nucleotide away. The chain recombines TRBV12-3 or TRBV12-4 with TRBJ1-4; 9 bases match TRBD1. The CDR3 is made up of 13 amino acids. CDR3 sequence reads: CVSRTGANEKLFF. The CDR3, as DNA: TGTGTCAGCAGGACAGGGGCTAATGAAAAACTGTTTTTT.

The rearrangement links TRBV7-2 to TRBJ2-1; D gene ambiguous. With 1 base removed from V and 2 bases from J, the gap between germline ends came to 6 bases. Germline V gene sequence: CDR1 SGHTA, CDR2 FQGNSA. This CDR3 is built from 14 residues. In DNA form, the CDR3 reads TGTGCCAGCAGCTTAGTCACCCCCTACAATGAGCAGTTCTTC. Its protein product is CASSLVTPYNEQFF. Full variable domain (rest looked up from reference TRBV7-2 and TRBJ2-1): GAGVSQSPSNKVTEKGKDVELRCDPISGHTALYWYRQSLGQGLEFLIYFQGNSAPDKSGLPSDRFSAERTGGSVSTLTIQRTQQEDSAVYLCASSLVTPYNEQFFGPGTRLTVL.

There are many counts of this clonotype. The V gene is TRBV6-1, the J gene TRBJ2-3, with a possible D match to TRBD1 (6 bases). Per germline, CDR1 MNHNS and CDR2 SASEGT. CDR3 length equals 13 residues. V was clipped by 6 bases and J by 4 bases, with 11 bases between them. This CDR3 is CASRRTAADTQYF. The CDR3 DNA reads as TGTGCCAGCAGGAGGACAGCGGCAGATACGCAGTATTTT.

This clonotype is a singleton in its sample. The rearrangement joins TRBV29-1 to TRBJ2-3; D gene ambiguous. The V gene lost 3 bases and the J gene lost 5 bases, with 12 bases spanning the gap. CDR3 length equals 13 residues. Germline V lookup: CDR1 SQVTM, CDR2 ANQGSEA. The CDR3 bases are TGCAGCGTTGAGAAAAGTTTTTTAGATACGCAGTATTTT. Amino acids: CSVEKSFLDTQYF.

Comment on this clonotype: A much larger clone differs from this one at a single base, so this may be a read error. This rearrangement joins TRBV18 to TRBJ2-5; 10 bases agree with TRBD2. This CDR3 comprises 16 residues. In germline, CDR1 is KGHSH, CDR2 LQKENI. The V segment lost 2 bases and the J segment 11 bases; nucleotides outside the gene matches: 14. This CDR3 is CASSPYTSGTGDEQYF. The CDR3 DNA is TGTGCCAGCTCACCATATACTAGCGGGACGGGAGATGAGCAGTACTTC.